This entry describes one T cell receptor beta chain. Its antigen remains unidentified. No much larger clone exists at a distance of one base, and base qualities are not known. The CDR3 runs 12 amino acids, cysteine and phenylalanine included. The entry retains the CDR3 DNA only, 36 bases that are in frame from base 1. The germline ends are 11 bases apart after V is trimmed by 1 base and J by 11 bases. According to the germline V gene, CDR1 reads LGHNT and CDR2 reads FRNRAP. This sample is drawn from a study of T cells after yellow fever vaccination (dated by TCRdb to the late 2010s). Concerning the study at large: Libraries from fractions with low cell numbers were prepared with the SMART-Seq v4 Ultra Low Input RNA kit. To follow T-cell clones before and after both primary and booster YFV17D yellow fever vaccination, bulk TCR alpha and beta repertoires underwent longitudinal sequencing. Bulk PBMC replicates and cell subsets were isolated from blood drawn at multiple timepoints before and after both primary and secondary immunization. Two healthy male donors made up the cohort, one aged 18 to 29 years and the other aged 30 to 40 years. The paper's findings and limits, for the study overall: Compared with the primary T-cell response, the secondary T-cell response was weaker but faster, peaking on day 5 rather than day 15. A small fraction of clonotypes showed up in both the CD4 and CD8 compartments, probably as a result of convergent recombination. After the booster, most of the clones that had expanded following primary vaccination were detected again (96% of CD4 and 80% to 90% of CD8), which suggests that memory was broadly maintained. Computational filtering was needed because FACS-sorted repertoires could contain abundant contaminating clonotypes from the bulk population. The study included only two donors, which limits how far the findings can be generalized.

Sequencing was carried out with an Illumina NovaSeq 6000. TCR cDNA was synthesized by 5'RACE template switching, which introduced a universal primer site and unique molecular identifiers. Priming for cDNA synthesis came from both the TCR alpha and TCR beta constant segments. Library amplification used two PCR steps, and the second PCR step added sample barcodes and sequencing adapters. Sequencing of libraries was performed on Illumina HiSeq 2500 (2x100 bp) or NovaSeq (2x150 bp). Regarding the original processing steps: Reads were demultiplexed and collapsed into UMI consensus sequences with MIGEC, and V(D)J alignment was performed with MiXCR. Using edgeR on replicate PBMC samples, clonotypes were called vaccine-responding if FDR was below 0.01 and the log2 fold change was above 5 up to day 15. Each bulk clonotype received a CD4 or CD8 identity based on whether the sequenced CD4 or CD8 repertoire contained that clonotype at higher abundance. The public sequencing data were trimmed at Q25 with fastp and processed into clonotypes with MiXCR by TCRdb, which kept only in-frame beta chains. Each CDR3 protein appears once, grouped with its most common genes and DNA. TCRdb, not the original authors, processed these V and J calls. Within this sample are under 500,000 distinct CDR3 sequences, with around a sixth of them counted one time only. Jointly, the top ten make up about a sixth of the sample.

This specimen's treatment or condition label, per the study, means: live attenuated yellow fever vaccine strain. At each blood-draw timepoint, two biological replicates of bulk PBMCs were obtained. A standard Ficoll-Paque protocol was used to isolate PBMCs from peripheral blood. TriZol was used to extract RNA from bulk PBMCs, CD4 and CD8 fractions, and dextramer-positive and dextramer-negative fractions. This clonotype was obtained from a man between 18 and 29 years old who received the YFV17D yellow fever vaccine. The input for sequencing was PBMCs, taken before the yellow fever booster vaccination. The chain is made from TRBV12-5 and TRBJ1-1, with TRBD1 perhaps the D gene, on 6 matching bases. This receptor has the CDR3 CASGLGQATAFF. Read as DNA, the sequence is TGTGCTAGTGGTTTGGGACAGGCAACGGCTTTCTTT. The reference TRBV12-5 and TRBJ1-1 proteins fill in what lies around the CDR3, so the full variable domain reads DARVTQTPRHKVTEMGQEVTMRCQPILGHNTVFWYRQTMMQGLELLAYFRNRAPLDDSGMPKDRFSAEMPDATLATLKIQPSEPRDSAVYFCASGLGQATAFFGQGTRLTVV.